This TCR beta chain was captured in a study of preoperative IRX-2 immunotherapy in early breast cancer. Sequenced by immunoSEQ multiplex PCR; TCRdb stores in-frame clones only, minus some. The sample has around 95,000 clones, around 86% seen once. The V end was cut by 2 bases, the J end by 0 bases, with 17 bases between. Germline V gene data show CDR1 as GTSNPN and CDR2 as SVGIG (reference sequence). The CDR3 contains 17 residues. Documented treatment: preoperative locoregional IRX-2 cytokine immunotherapy. This phase Ib study tested locoregional IRX-2 cytokine immunotherapy given before surgery. The chain uses TRBV30 and TRBJ1-5; tentatively, D is TRBD1 (6 bases). The source material was tumor tissue, sampled after IRX-2 immunotherapy. This receptor was identified in a human donor with breast cancer. The CDR3 sequence: CAWSQFGTPFSNQPQHF. CDR3 sequence (DNA): TGTGCCTGGAGTCAGTTTGGGACACCGTTTAGCAATCAGCCCCAGCATTTT.